The rows below give T cell receptor beta chains drawn from one sample of a study of blood T cell repertoires in COVID-19. Assay used: immunoSEQ multiplex PCR; TCRdb lists only in-frame clones, some missing. The sample comprises approximately 300,000 clones, 88% of which are singletons, and approximately 4% rests with the top ten. The sequenced sample consisted of peripheral blood. The receptors here all came from a woman in her fifties or sixties with active or convalescent COVID-19. The CDR3 runs from the conserved cysteine through the conserved F or W. D genes are given only for firm matches. The size field is filled for only some rows; it gives once, few, many or a size class.

j_call d_call v_call clone_size cdr3_nt cdr3_aa
TRBJ1-2 TRBD1 TRBV30 - TGTGCCTGGAGTGTACTGAGCGGGACAGGGGTTTATTCTGGCTACACCTTC CAWSVLSGTGVYSGYTF
TRBJ2-4 - TRBV7-2 - TGTGCCAGCAGCTTTCGGACAGAAATAGCCAAAAACATTCAGTACTTC CASSFRTEIAKNIQYF
TRBJ2-1 - TRBV4-1 - TGCGCCAGCAGCCAGGCCCCCTACAATGAGCAGTTCTTC CASSQAPYNEQFF
TRBJ2-5 TRBD2 TRBV28 - TGTGCCAGCAGTTTGCGGGAGGGGAGGAAGACCCAGTACTTC CASSLREGRKTQYF
TRBJ1-6 - TRBV30 - TGTGCCTGCGCCATGGACAGTAATTCACCCCTCCACTTT CACAMDSNSPLHF
TRBJ2-5 - TRBV5-1 - TGCGCCAGCAGTTCCTATTCGGGGGGCACATCAGAGACCCAGTACTTC CASSSYSGGTSETQYF
TRBJ2-5 - TRBV9 - TGTGCCAGCAGCGCCAGGTACCAAGAGACCCAGTACTTC CASSARYQETQYF
TRBJ1-1 - TRBV19 many TGTGCCAGTAGAGCAACAGTGAACACTGAAGCTTTCTTT CASRATVNTEAFF
TRBJ2-7 - TRBV7-9 - TGTGCCAGCAGCTTAAGGGGTATCTACGAGCAGTACTTC CASSLRGIYEQYF
TRBJ1-4 - TRBV27 once TGTGCCAGCAGTTTTAGGGAGAGTGAAAAACTGTTTTTT CASSFRESEKLFF
TRBJ1-2 TRBD1 TRBV5-1 - TGCGCCAGCAAAGCTTTCGGACAGGGGGCTGTCAACTATGGCTACACCTTC CASKAFGQGAVNYGYTF
TRBJ2-1 TRBD1 TRBV6-5 - TGTGCCAGCACTCGGGACAGGGGTTACAATGAGCAGTTCTTC CASTRDRGYNEQFF
TRBJ2-7 TRBD1 TRBV10-3 - TGTGCCATCAGTGACAGGGGGCACGAGCAGTACTTC CAISDRGHEQYF
TRBJ1-6 TRBD1 TRBV10-3 - TGTGCCATCAGTGAGAACAGGGGGGTAGATTCACCCCTCCACTTT CAISENRGVDSPLHF
TRBJ2-5 - TRBV9 once TGTGCCAGCAGCGAGGGGGGGTACCAAGAGACCCAGTACTTC CASSEGGYQETQYF
TRBJ2-7 TRBD1 TRBV10-3 - TGTGCCATCAAGCCGGGACAGGATCATTACGAGCAGTACTTC CAIKPGQDHYEQYF
TRBJ1-2 - TRBV30 - TGTGCCTGGAGTGTAGGCGGGAGCTCCTATGGCTACACCTTC CAWSVGGSSYGYTF
TRBJ2-7 TRBD2 TRBV6-5 - TGTGCCAGCAATTCCCTAGCGGGAGGTTTAGAGCAGTACTTC CASNSLAGGLEQYF
TRBJ2-5 TRBD2 TRBV11-2 few TGTGCCAGCAGCTTAGATCCCGGGGGGAGGGAGACCCAGTACTTC CASSLDPGGRETQYF
TRBJ2-5 - TRBV28 - TGTGCCAGCAGCCCACCGGACAGAAGAAGCGGGACCCAGTACTTC CASSPPDRRSGTQYF
TRBJ1-3 TRBD1 TRBV5-4 - TGTGCCAGCAGCTTGGGGACAGGGGACTCTGGAAACACCATATATTTT CASSLGTGDSGNTIYF
TRBJ1-1 TRBD1 TRBV18 - TGTGCCAGCTCACCGCGGGACAGGGGGTTAATCACTGAAGCTTTCTTT CASSPRDRGLITEAFF
TRBJ1-1 TRBD1 TRBV7-6 - TGTGCCAGCAGCGTCCAGGGGGCCGGCACTGAAGCTTTCTTT CASSVQGAGTEAFF
TRBJ2-1 TRBD2 TRBV6-6 - TGTGCCAGCAGTCCACAGCCCAGGCCGGGACTAGCGGGAGTTTACAAGTACAATGAGCAGTTCTTC CASSPQPRPGLAGVYKYNEQFF
TRBJ2-5 TRBD2 TRBV24-1 - TGTGCCACCAGCCTGAGCCGGGGGGGGGTAGAGACCCAGTACTTC CATSLSRGGVETQYF
TRBJ1-4 TRBD1 TRBV7-6 once TGTGCCAGCAGCGCATCCGGGACAGGGACCGAAAAACTGTTTTTT CASSASGTGTEKLFF
TRBJ2-1 TRBD2 TRBV11-1 - TGTGCCAGCAGCTTACGGGGAGGGAACAATGAGCAGTTCTTC CASSLRGGNNEQFF
TRBJ1-1 - TRBV6-4 - TGTGCCAGCAGTGTAGAAGAGAACACTGAAGCTTTCTTT CASSVEENTEAFF
TRBJ2-7 - TRBV21-1 - TGTGCCAGCAGCAAAGATATTGAGGTTTACGAGCAGTACTTC CASSKDIEVYEQYF
TRBJ1-3 - TRBV7-8 - TGTGCCAGCAGCTCCTGGACTATAGGTTCCGGAAACACCATATATTTT CASSSWTIGSGNTIYF
TRBJ1-2 TRBD1 TRBV29-1 - TGCAGCGTTGAAGATACCGGGACAGCTAAGTATGGCTACACCTTC CSVEDTGTAKYGYTF
TRBJ1-1 TRBD1 TRBV3-1/TRBV3-2 - TGTGCCAGCAGCCTCGCAGGGGGCGGCCGGAACACTGAAGCTTTCTTT CASSLAGGGRNTEAFF
TRBJ1-2 - TRBV28 few TGTGCCAGCAGTCCGGGGACACCCTATGGCTACACCTTC CASSPGTPYGYTF
TRBJ1-1 - TRBV23-1 few TGCGCCAGCAGTCAAACCGAGATAAACACTGAAGCTTTCTTT CASSQTEINTEAFF
TRBJ2-7 TRBD2 TRBV11-2 once TGTGCCAGCAGCTTAGGCGGGGGGTCCCCCTACGAGCAGTACTTC CASSLGGGSPYEQYF
TRBJ2-1 TRBD2 TRBV11-2 few TGTGCCAGCAGCTTAGGTGGACTAGCGGGGACCCAGTTCTTC CASSLGGLAGTQFF
TRBJ2-1 - TRBV30 - TGTGCCTGGAGTGTACTAGGGGGACCTAACAATGAGCAGTTCTTC CAWSVLGGPNNEQFF
TRBJ2-1 - TRBV4-3 - TGCGCCAGCAGCCAAGATCGGGGTAGCTCCTACAATGAGCAGTTCTTC CASSQDRGSSYNEQFF
TRBJ1-1 TRBD1 TRBV2 - TGTGCCAGCAGAGCGACAGGGGTGAACACTGAAGCTTTCTTT CASRATGVNTEAFF
TRBJ2-7 TRBD1 TRBV28 - TGTGCCACCTCAGACACCCCGGGACAGGGGTCCTCCTCCTACGAGCAGTACTTC CATSDTPGQGSSSYEQYF
TRBJ1-1 - TRBV6-2/TRBV6-3 - TGTGCCAGCAGTTACTCGTCCCAGAACACTGAAGCTTTCTTT CASSYSSQNTEAFF
TRBJ2-3 TRBD1 TRBV9 - TGTGCCAGCAGCGTTGAGCCGGGACAGGGAAGGACAGATACGCAGTATTTT CASSVEPGQGRTDTQYF
TRBJ1-1 TRBD1 TRBV10-3 - TGTGCCATCAGTGAAAGAGACAGGGGAAACACTGAAGCTTTCTTT CAISERDRGNTEAFF
TRBJ2-1 - TRBV7-2 - TGTGCCAGCAGCTTATTGGGCAGGGCATACAATGAGCAGTTCTTC CASSLLGRAYNEQFF
TRBJ2-4 - TRBV19 - TGTGCCAGTAATGTCCCTTCAAACATTCAGTACTTC CASNVPSNIQYF
TRBJ1-5 - TRBV5-8 - TGTGCCAGCAGCTCAGGACAGAGCAATCAGCCCCAGCATTTT CASSSGQSNQPQHF
TRBJ2-7 TRBD1 TRBV9 - TGTGCCAGCAGCGTAGCCGGACAGGGGGCTTACGAGCAGTACTTC CASSVAGQGAYEQYF
TRBJ1-2 - TRBV30 once TGTGCCTCGCGAGACAGGAAGTATGGCTACACCTTC CASRDRKYGYTF
TRBJ1-2 TRBD1 TRBV4-2 - TGTGCCAGCAGCCAGGGTGCAATGACAGGGGATGGAGGCTACACCTTC CASSQGAMTGDGGYTF
TRBJ1-1 - TRBV7-2 - TGTGCCAGCAGCCCTGGACAGCTCCTTATGAACACTGAAGCTTTCTTT CASSPGQLLMNTEAFF
TRBJ1-2 - TRBV30 - TGTGCCTGGAGTGTCATTAGTCGGTCAAGCTATGGCTACACCTTC CAWSVISRSSYGYTF
TRBJ1-2 TRBD1 TRBV30 - TGTGCCTGGACCCATGGGACAGATAACTATGGCTACACCTTC CAWTHGTDNYGYTF
TRBJ2-5 TRBD2 TRBV28 - TGTGCCAGCAGTCATCGCGGGAGGGCCCGGGGAGGAGCCCAAGAGACCCAGTACTTC CASSHRGRARGGAQETQYF
TRBJ2-2 - TRBV19 - TGTGCCAGTAGTACTAGCCTGAACACCGGGGAGCTGTTTTTT CASSTSLNTGELFF
TRBJ1-1 TRBD1 TRBV14 few TGTGCCAGCAGCCCAACCCAGGGGGACCACACTGAAGCTTTCTTT CASSPTQGDHTEAFF